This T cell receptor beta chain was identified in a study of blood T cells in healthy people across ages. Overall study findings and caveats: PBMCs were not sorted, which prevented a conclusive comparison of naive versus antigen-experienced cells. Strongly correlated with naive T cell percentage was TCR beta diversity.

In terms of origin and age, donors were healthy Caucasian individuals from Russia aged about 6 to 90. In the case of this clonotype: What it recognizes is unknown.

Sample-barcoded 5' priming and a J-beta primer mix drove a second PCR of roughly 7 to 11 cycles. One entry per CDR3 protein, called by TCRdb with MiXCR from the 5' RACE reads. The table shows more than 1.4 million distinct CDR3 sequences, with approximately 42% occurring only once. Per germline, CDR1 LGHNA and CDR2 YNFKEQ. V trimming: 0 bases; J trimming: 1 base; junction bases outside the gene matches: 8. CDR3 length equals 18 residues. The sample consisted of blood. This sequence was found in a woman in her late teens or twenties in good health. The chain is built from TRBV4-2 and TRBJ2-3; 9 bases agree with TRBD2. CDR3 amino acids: CASSQESTRTSGTDTQYF. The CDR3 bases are TGTGCCAGCAGCCAAGAGTCGACCCGGACTAGCGGCACAGATACGCAGTATTTT.